This section outlines one T cell receptor (beta chain) sequence together with its context. Assay: immunoSEQ multiplex PCR; the TCRdb copy retains only in-frame clones and omits some. The data hold roughly 330,000 clones, with 85% to 90% observed a single time. This record belongs to a study of blood T cell repertoires in COVID-19. Study background: T cells, B-cell-depleted T cells, or PBMCs supplied cDNA or gDNA.

The CDR3 loop spans 13 amino acids. In germline, CDR1 is LNHDA, CDR2 SQIVND (reference sequence). Trimming took 7 bases from V and 2 from J, leaving 11 bases between them. The sequence came from a woman aged 50 to 60 with active or convalescent COVID-19. J is TRBJ1-2 and V is TRBV19, with D perhaps matching TRBD1 (5 bases). The sequenced sample consisted of peripheral blood. The CDR3 bases are TGTGCCAGTAAAAGGCAGGGAAACTATGGCTACACCTTC. Amino acid sequence: CASKRQGNYGYTF.